What follows are 22 T cell receptor beta chains derived from one specimen sequenced in a study of Tregs in tolerant kidney transplant recipients. Only in-frame clones appear in the TCRdb table, and some are missing; sequencing was by immunoSEQ multiplex PCR. The sample totals about 52,000 clones. The sequences come from CD4+ T cells from blood, collected before the transplant. These receptors all stem from a human donor who received a combined kidney and bone marrow transplant.

Comment on this clone: The CDR3 goes on 3 residues after the read ends, and that part is filled in from the germline J gene. This rearrangement joins TRBV20-1 to TRBJ2-5; no reliable D call. The germline CDR1 and CDR2 sequences are DFQATT and SNEGSKA (reference sequence). This CDR3 has 13 amino acids. The ends were cut back, 6 bases at V and 1 base at J, with 12 bases in the middle. The CDR3 is CSAQAHRQETQYF. The DNA read from the CDR3 is TGCAGTGCCCAAGCGCACCGCCAAGAGACC.

Notes on this clone: The CDR3 end falls 3 residues outside the read, so it is completed with the germline J gene. The genes are TRBV5-1 and TRBJ2-2, with D perhaps matching TRBD2 (6 bases). The germline V and J ends were trimmed by 2 bases and 0 bases, with 8 bases remaining between them. This CDR3 contains 15 residues. Germline V lookup: CDR1 SGHRS, CDR2 YFSETQ. CDR3 sequence: CASSFGGTNTGELFF. Incomplete CDR3 DNA: TGCGCCAGCAGCTTCGGCGGGACGAACACCGGGGAG.

A note on this clone: The read is 3 residues too short to cover the CDR3 end, so that end is filled in from the germline J gene. This sequence joins TRBV18 and TRBJ1-2; D gene uncertain. CDR1 is KGHSH and CDR2 is LQKENI in the germline V gene. This CDR3 comprises 12 residues. Trimming left V 3 bases short and J 3 bases short, with 5 bases between. The chain's CDR3 is CASSPGYYGYTF. The part of the CDR3 DNA that was read is TGTGCCAGCTCACCCGGGTACTATGGC.

Remarks on this clone: The CDR3 extends 3 residues past the end of the read, so its final part is completed from the germline J gene. The V and J genes are TRBV18 and TRBJ2-1; TRBD2 matches at 9 bases. Germline assignment: CDR1 KGHSH and CDR2 LQKENI. After removal of 1 base from V and 9 bases from J, the junction contained 7 bases not matched to a gene. The CDR3 has 15 residues. CDR3 residues: CASSPLAGAGSEQFF. Incomplete CDR3 DNA: TGTGCCAGCTCACCACTAGCGGGAGCTGGGAGTGAG.

In regard to this clone: The observed sequence ends 3 residues before the CDR3 terminus, with the missing tail filled in from the germline J gene. The V call is TRBV6-2 or TRBV6-3, the J call TRBJ2-6, with unresolved D. The CDR3 is 15 amino acids. Germline-derived CDR1 and CDR2 are MNHEY and SVGEGT. V lost 4 bases, J lost 1 base, and 8 bases lay in between. This CDR3 is CASSSRVSGANVLTF. Partial CDR3 DNA: TGTGCCAGCAGTTCCCGGGTTTCTGGGGCCAACGTC.

CDR3 bases read: TGTGCCAGTAGTATCCAGCGTGGAAACACC. It codes for CASSIQRGNT. The CDR3 in its entirety is CASSIQRGNTIYF. The rearrangement uses TRBV19 and TRBJ1-3, with D uncertain. Read coverage stops 3 residues before the CDR3 terminus; the germline J gene supplies the remainder. V was pared by 3 bases and J by 3 bases, with 6 bases between. The CDR3 contains 13 residues. Per the germline V gene, CDR1 is LNHDA and CDR2 is SQIVND (reference sequence).

On this clone itself: The read ends 3 residues before the CDR3 terminus; that terminus is restored from the germline J gene. V is TRBV5-4 and J is TRBJ1-2; D may be TRBD1 (6 bases). From germline, CDR1 is SGHNT and CDR2 YYREEE (reference sequence). The germline V and J ends were trimmed by 0 bases and 4 bases, with 16 bases remaining between them. This CDR3 is 16 amino acids long. Partial CDR3 DNA: TGTGCCAGCAGCTTGGTGGGGCTGGCAGGGGTCTATGGC. Translating gives CASSLVGLAGVYG. In full, the CDR3 reads CASSLVGLAGVYGYTF.

With respect to this clone: The CDR3 goes on 3 residues after the read ends, and that part is filled in from the germline J gene. The chain uses TRBV2 and TRBJ1-1; maybe TRBD1 (6 bases). The germline V and J ends were trimmed by 5 bases and 4 bases, with 14 bases remaining between them. The CDR3 runs to 14 residues. Looked up from germline, CDR1 is SNHLY and CDR2 is FYNNEI. The CDR3 sequence is CASSPRGQGTEAFF. The sequenced CDR3 bases are TGTGCCAGCAGTCCCAGGGGTCAGGGCACTGAA.

With respect to this clone: The read falls 3 residues short of the CDR3 end, and the missing part is taken from the germline J gene. V gene TRBV2 combines with J gene TRBJ2-5; TRBD2 aligns across 12 bases. Looked up from germline, CDR1 is SNHLY and CDR2 is FYNNEI. The CDR3 is 16 amino acids. V lost 8 bases and J lost 1; bases outside the gene matches: 8. CDR3 region: CASGGLAGGRQETQYF. The sequenced CDR3 bases are TGTGCCAGCGGGGGCCTAGCGGGAGGGCGCCAAGAGACC.

Regarding this clone: Read sequence stops 3 residues before the CDR3 end, and the germline J gene provides the missing end. The chain has TRBV5-1 and TRBJ1-1; possibly TRBD1 for D (6 bases). The CDR3 covers 13 residues. Per germline, CDR1 SGHRS and CDR2 YFSETQ. The CDR3 protein is CASSLGTEGEAFF. CDR3 DNA (partial): TGCGCCAGCAGCTTGGGGACAGAAGGAGAA. The complete variable domain, with remaining parts taken from reference TRBV5-1 and TRBJ1-1, reads KAGVTQTPRYLIKTRGQQVTLSCSPISGHRSVSWYQQTPGQGLQFLFEYFSETQRNKGNFPGRFSGRQFSNSRSEMNVSTLELGDSALYLCASSLGTEGEAFFGQGTRLTVV.

As for this clone: The sequenced fragment ends 3 residues before the CDR3 boundary, so the rest is inferred from the germline J gene. The rearrangement joins TRBV7-9 to TRBJ1-5, with a weak D call TRBD1 (5 bases). The V gene lost 5 bases and the J gene lost 7 bases, with 15 bases spanning the gap. Germline CDR1 is SEHNR and CDR2 is FQNEAQ (reference sequence). The CDR3 is 14 amino acids. The CDR3 spells CASSLQGDGQPQHF. The sequenced part of the CDR3 DNA is TGTGCCAGCAGCCTTCAGGGCGACGGCCAGCCC.

To note about this clone: The CDR3 end falls 3 residues outside the read, so it is completed with the germline J gene. The chain has TRBV18 and TRBJ1-5, with no clear D. CDR3 size: 15 residues. The V end lost 3 bases, the J end lost 7 bases, and 16 bases lay between the germline ends. Per germline, CDR1 KGHSH and CDR2 LQKENI. CDR3 DNA (partial): TGTGCCAGCTCACCTCCTTGGAGGGCGGGACAGCCC. As protein: CASSPPWRAGQP. The CDR3, in full, reads CASSPPWRAGQPQHF. Together with reference TRBV18 and TRBJ1-5, the CDR3 gives the full variable domain: NAGVMQNPRHLVRRRGQEARLRCSPMKGHSHVYWYRQLPEEGLKFMVYLQKENIIDESGMPKERFSAEFPKEGPSILRIQQVVRGDSAAYFCASSPPWRAGQPQHFGDGTRLSIL.

About this clone itself: The CDR3 goes on 3 residues after the read ends, and that part is filled in from the germline J gene. This chain uses TRBV7-9 with TRBJ2-7; TRBD2 aligns across 7 bases. The CDR3 sequence is 15 residues long. The V and J ends lost 5 bases and 0 bases, in that order; junction bases with no gene match: 7. CDR1 is SEHNR and CDR2 is FQNEAQ in the germline V gene (reference sequence). CDR3 sequence: CASSMRRGSSYEQYF. The DNA read from the CDR3 is TGTGCCAGCAGCATGAGGCGGGGGAGCTCCTACGAG. Variable domain in full (rest from reference TRBV7-9 and TRBJ2-7): DTGVSQNPRHKITKRGQNVTFRCDPISEHNRLYWYRQTLGQGPEFLTYFQNEAQLEKSRLLSDRFSAERPKGSFSTLEIQRTEQGDSAMYLCASSMRRGSSYEQYFGPGTRLTVT.

As concerns this clone: The read halts 3 residues ahead of the CDR3 end, with the missing end drawn from the germline J gene. This rearrangement joins TRBV6-4 to TRBJ2-2, with 7 bases fitting TRBD1. The ends lost 5 bases at V and 5 bases at J; junction bases unmatched: 5. The CDR3 is made up of 14 amino acids. Germline V gene lookup returns CDR1 MRHNA and CDR2 SNTAGT. The covered CDR3 bases are TGTGCCAGCAGTAGACAGGGTTTTACCGGGGAG. Its protein is CASSRQGFTGE. From start to end, the CDR3 is CASSRQGFTGELFF.

Note on this clone: The read stops 3 residues short of the end of the CDR3; the missing end is completed from the germline J gene. The chain employs TRBV7-9 and TRBJ2-3; 10 nucleotides agree with TRBD2. The CDR3 covers 15 residues. Germline lookup yields CDR1 SEHNR and CDR2 FQNEAQ (reference sequence). J was trimmed by 2 bases and V by 5 bases; bases with no gene match: 4. The CDR3 sequence: CASSAGLAATDTQYF. CDR3 DNA (partial): TGTGCCAGCAGCGCCGGACTAGCGGCCACAGATACG. Drawing the rest from reference TRBV7-9 and TRBJ2-3, the complete variable domain is DTGVSQNPRHKITKRGQNVTFRCDPISEHNRLYWYRQTLGQGPEFLTYFQNEAQLEKSRLLSDRFSAERPKGSFSTLEIQRTEQGDSAMYLCASSAGLAATDTQYFGPGTRLTVL.

On this clone itself: The read ends 3 residues early relative to the CDR3; the germline J gene fills the gap. The chain uses TRBV10-3 and TRBJ2-6; TRBD2 is a possible D gene (6 bases). V lost 8 bases and J lost 3, with 20 bases in between. CDR1 and CDR2 (germline): ENHRY, SYGVKD. This CDR3 has 17 amino acids. The CDR3: CAIGGTEDDRGANVLTF. The CDR3 bases that were read are TGTGCCATCGGGGGGACGGAGGACGACCGTGGGGCCAACGTC.

About this clone itself: The CDR3 end falls 3 residues outside the read, so it is completed with the germline J gene. The chain is built from TRBV5-4 and TRBJ2-2; 9 nucleotides agree with TRBD2. The CDR3 has 16 residues. V shed 0 bases and J 1 base; nucleotides not matched to a gene: 1. CDR1 and CDR2 from the germline V gene are SGHNT and YYREEE (reference sequence). CDR3 DNA, as far as it was read: TGTGCCAGCAGCTTGGCTAGCGGGGTGAACACCGGGGAG. Translating it yields CASSLASGVNTGE. The whole CDR3 sequence is CASSLASGVNTGELFF.

Details on this clone: The read ends 3 residues shy of where the CDR3 ends; the end is completed using the germline J gene. The V gene is TRBV5-1, the J gene TRBJ1-6, with a weak D call TRBD1 (5 bases). V gave up 7 bases and J gave up 3 bases, with 14 bases separating them. This CDR3 comprises 15 residues. Germline assignment: CDR1 SGHRS and CDR2 YFSETQ. The CDR3: CASSAGQIYNSPLHF. Incomplete CDR3 DNA: TGCGCCAGCTCCGCGGGGCAGATCTATAATTCACCC. The full variable domain, rest sourced from reference TRBV5-1 and TRBJ1-6, is KAGVTQTPRYLIKTRGQQVTLSCSPISGHRSVSWYQQTPGQGLQFLFEYFSETQRNKGNFPGRFSGRQFSNSRSEMNVSTLELGDSALYLCASSAGQIYNSPLHFGNGTRLTVT.

About this clone: With the read ending 3 residues before the CDR3 end, the germline J gene is used to fill in that end. This chain joins TRBV20-1 and TRBJ2-1, with 11 bases aligning to TRBD1. V lost 5 bases, J lost 8 bases, and 2 bases stayed unmatched. Germline V CDR1 and CDR2: DFQATT, SNEGSKA (reference sequence). CDR3 length equals 12 residues. The CDR3 DNA, read in part, is TGCAGTGCTGGACAGGGGGCGCATGAG. This sequence encodes CSAGQGAHE. The CDR3 in full is CSAGQGAHEQFF.

Comments on this clone: The read falls 3 residues short of the CDR3 end, and the missing part is taken from the germline J gene. The chain is built from TRBV7-2 and TRBJ2-7; 7 nucleotides align to TRBD2. V gave up 5 bases and J gave up 1 base; unmatched junction bases: 5. Per the germline V gene, CDR1 is SGHTA and CDR2 is FQGNSA. The CDR3 has 14 residues. The CDR3 DNA, read in part, is TGTGCCAGCAGCACAGGACTAGAGTCCTACGAG. It translates to CASSTGLESYE. The complete CDR3 sequence is CASSTGLESYEQYF.

Comment on this clone: Sequencing ends 3 residues short of the CDR3 end; the germline J gene provides the rest. J is TRBJ1-2 and V is TRBV7-9; D unresolved. V was trimmed by 4 bases and J by 7 bases, leaving 16 bases between them. Per the germline V gene, CDR1 is SEHNR and CDR2 is FQNEAQ (reference sequence). This CDR3 is built from 14 residues. CDR3 loop: CASSSYRVVAGYTF. CDR3 bases read: TGTGCCAGCAGCTCCTACCGCGTAGTTGCTGGC.

With regard to this clone: The read ends 3 residues early relative to the CDR3; the germline J gene fills the gap. The chain combines TRBV7-9 with TRBJ2-5, with D possibly TRBD1 on 6 matching bases. Per germline, CDR1 SEHNR and CDR2 FQNEAQ (reference sequence). V was clipped by 5 bases and J by 5 bases, with 18 bases between them. This CDR3 has 15 amino acids. CDR3 DNA (partial): TGTGCCAGCAGCCCCGGGACACATGTTCGGGAGACC. Residues: CASSPGTHVRET. The entire CDR3 reads CASSPGTHVRETQYF.